This TCR beta chain was sequenced in a study of T cell clonality in common variable immunodeficiency. Study results and caveats: CVID subjects showed higher TCRbeta clonality than healthy controls.

Data came from immunoSEQ multiplex PCR; TCRdb stores just in-frame clones and leaves some out. The sample shows about 35,000 clones, no singletons; the ten largest hold 2.5% to 3.5%. A few counts support this clone. The antigen remains undetermined. This sequence was found in a person aged 18-70 years in good health. Sequencing used peripheral blood mononuclear cells.

CDR3 residues: CASSLGGQGNQPQHF. The sequenced CDR3 bases are TGTGCCAGCAGCCTGGGGGGTCAGGGCAATCAGCCC. The chain has TRBV7-8 and TRBJ1-5; tentative D call: TRBD1 (5 bases). The sequence runs out 3 residues before the end of the CDR3; the remainder is reconstructed from the germline J gene. Germline lookup yields CDR1 SGHVS and CDR2 FQNEAQ. The V end lost 5 bases, the J end lost 2 bases, and 13 bases lay between the germline ends. The CDR3 runs to 15 residues.